The 29 T cell receptor beta chains below were found in one sample sequenced in a study of CD8 T cells in ankylosing spondylitis. TCRdb called the 5' RACE reads again in MiXCR, with one record for every CDR3 protein. The profile shows under 950,000 distinct CDR3 sequences, roughly 19% of them singletons. General observations from the study: A TCR beta motif made of under 10 highly homologous variants seemed typical of ankylosing spondylitis blood.

For these TCRs, the target antigens are not known. The source material was blood, either unsorted or a sorted T cell fraction (not recorded which). The receptor set was obtained from a male donor with ankylosing spondylitis.

There are a few counts of this clonotype. The gene calls are TRBV12-3 or TRBV12-4 and TRBJ1-4, with D maybe TRBD1 (5 bases). The CDR3 is made up of 14 amino acids. V gave up 4 bases and J gave up 1 base, with 7 bases separating them. Here the CDR3 DNA reads TGTGCCAGCAGTTCTCAGGGAACTAATGAAAAACTGTTTTTT. The encoded protein is CASSSQGTNEKLFF.

The sample holds many counts of this clonotype. This chain links TRBV7-2 with TRBJ1-5; tentative D call: TRBD1 (5 bases). CDR1 and CDR2 (germline): SGHTA, FQGNSA. This CDR3 is 15 amino acids long. Trimming left V 2 bases short and J 0 bases short, with 8 bases between. This CDR3 is CASSLRGDSNQPQHF. Written as DNA, the CDR3 is TGTGCCAGCAGCTTAAGGGGAGATAGCAATCAGCCCCAGCATTTT.

This clonotype was seen a handful of times. The rearrangement joins TRBV5-6 to TRBJ2-5; TRBD2 matches 12 bases. V was pared by 4 bases and J by 2 bases, with 0 bases of the junction left unmatched. Per germline, CDR1 SGHDT and CDR2 YYEEEE. The CDR3 has 14 residues. The CDR3 nucleotides are TGTGCCAGCAGCACTAGCGGGGGGCAAGAGACCCAGTACTTC. This sequence encodes CASSTSGGQETQYF.

The chain uses TRBV19 and TRBJ1-5; TRBD1 is a possible D gene (5 bases). The ends were cut back, 5 bases at V and 5 bases at J, with 16 bases in the middle. The CDR3 runs to 15 residues. Germline values: CDR1 LNHDA, CDR2 SQIVND (reference sequence). The CDR3 nucleotides are TGTGCCAGTAGTCCCCGAGAGGGGAAGTATCAGCCCCAGCATTTT. This translates into CASSPREGKYQPQHF.

V is TRBV29-1 and J is TRBJ2-3, with D perhaps TRBD1 (6 bases). Germline values: CDR1 SQVTM, CDR2 ANQGSEA. The CDR3 consists of 12 residues. Deletions cut 6 bases from V and 1 base from J, with 8 bases between. The CDR3 nucleotides read TGCAGCGTCCGACAGGGCACAGATACGCAGTATTTT. It encodes CSVRQGTDTQYF.

The chain has TRBV5-1 and TRBJ2-4; 13 bases line up with TRBD2. Germline lookup yields CDR1 SGHRS and CDR2 YFSETQ. This CDR3 contains 15 residues. J lost 6 bases, V lost 4 bases, and 4 bases had no gene match. The CDR3, as DNA: TGCGCCAGCAGCGGGGGACTAGCGGGGCGAAACATTCAGTACTTC. Translated, it gives CASSGGLAGRNIQYF.

This clonotype was detected ten times or more. The genes are TRBV4-1 and TRBJ2-1, with D possibly TRBD2 on 6 matching bases. This CDR3 spans 14 amino acids. Trimming removed 1 base from V and 7 bases from J, with 11 bases in between. The V gene's germline CDR1 is MGHRA and CDR2 YSYEKL. CDR3 amino acids: CASSQGREWNEQFF. The CDR3 bases are TGCGCCAGCAGCCAAGGACGGGAGTGGAATGAGCAGTTCTTC.

This chain joins TRBV7-3 and TRBJ2-1; perhaps D is TRBD1 or TRBD2 (5 bases each). Germline V gene lookup returns CDR1 SGHTA and CDR2 FQGTGA. The CDR3 is 13 amino acids. Trimming shortened V by 5 bases and J by 9 bases, and 14 bases separated the two germline ends. This CDR3 reads CASSPPRGGEQFF. The CDR3, as DNA: TGTGCCAGCAGCCCTCCTCGTGGGGGTGAGCAGTTCTTC.

In its sample, this clonotype was seen a few times. The V and J genes are TRBV5-6 and TRBJ1-6; D is perhaps TRBD1 (6 bases). Germline V lookup: CDR1 SGHDT, CDR2 YYEEEE. This CDR3 spans 15 amino acids. V shed 4 bases and J shed 3 bases, with 11 bases lying between them. DNA for the CDR3: TGTGCCAGCAGCCCACGGGACAACTATAATTCACCCCTCCACTTT. It is translated as CASSPRDNYNSPLHF.

CDR3 loop: CSARGGSSGSQETQYF. The CDR3 DNA reads TGCAGTGCTAGAGGGGGGTCTAGCGGGAGCCAAGAGACCCAGTACTTC. The genes are TRBV20-1 and TRBJ2-5, with 10 bases that match TRBD2. Looked up from germline, CDR1 is DFQATT and CDR2 is SNEGSKA (reference sequence). The V gene end was trimmed by 1 base and the J gene end by 1 base; junction bases not matched to a gene: 6. This CDR3 is built from 16 residues.

The rearrangement uses TRBV12-3 or TRBV12-4 and TRBJ2-2, with 12 bases lining up with TRBD1. V was clipped by 7 bases and J by 6 bases; unmatched bases: 9. The CDR3 extends over 16 amino acids. The CDR3: CASTPGTGGRSGELFF. Written as DNA, the CDR3 is TGTGCCAGCACCCCTGGGACAGGGGGCCGTTCCGGGGAGCTGTTTTTT.

The rearrangement uses TRBV15 and TRBJ1-5; the D is unclear. Germline V gene data show CDR1 as LNHNV and CDR2 as YYDKDF (reference sequence). The V end lost 1 base, the J end lost 1 base, and 8 bases lay between the germline ends. This CDR3 is 15 amino acids long. CDR3 nucleotides: TGTGCCACCAGCAGAGTGGGGTTCAGCAATCAGCCCCAGCATTTT. Its translation: CATSRVGFSNQPQHF.

The table lists this clonotype with a few counts. The genes are TRBV28 and TRBJ2-7, with 14 bases fitting TRBD2. The germline CDR1 and CDR2 sequences are MDHEN and SYDVKM. The CDR3 consists of 14 residues. Trimming took 11 bases from V and 5 from J; bases not matched to a gene: 8. This CDR3 is CAAQGTSGSNEQYF. In DNA, the CDR3 is TGTGCCGCTCAAGGGACTAGCGGGAGCAACGAGCAGTACTTC.

This clonotype was seen only a few times. V usage is TRBV5-1 and J usage is TRBJ1-1, with a tentative D call TRBD1 (6 bases). This CDR3 has 14 amino acids. Germline V gives CDR1 SGHRS, CDR2 YFSETQ. V shed 2 bases and J shed 3 bases, with 11 bases lying between them. The CDR3 loop reads CASSFFPGDTEAFF. As DNA, the CDR3 is TGCGCCAGCAGCTTTTTTCCAGGGGACACTGAAGCTTTCTTT.

V usage is TRBV28 and J usage is TRBJ2-4, with 11 bases fitting TRBD1. Trimming at V came to 4 bases and at J to 0 bases, leaving 11 bases not matched to a gene. This CDR3 contains 19 residues. Germline V lookup: CDR1 MDHEN, CDR2 SYDVKM. DNA of the CDR3: TGTGCCAGCAGTTACGTTCGGACAGGGGGCGAGCGAGCCAAAAACATTCAGTACTTC. It translates to CASSYVRTGGERAKNIQYF.

This clonotype was observed at least ten times. The V gene is TRBV2, the J gene TRBJ2-7, with 12 positions matching TRBD2. Germline trimming cut 6 bases from V and 6 bases from J; bases unmatched to any gene: 9. The germline V gene encodes CDR1 SNHLY and CDR2 FYNNEI. This CDR3 comprises 15 residues. This CDR3 reads CASRGLAGTRGEQYF. As DNA, the CDR3 is TGTGCCAGCAGAGGACTAGCGGGAACGCGGGGCGAGCAGTACTTC.

The gene calls are TRBV24-1 and TRBJ2-2; D gene ambiguous. This CDR3 contains 14 residues. Trimming stripped 8 bases from V and 6 bases from J, with 15 bases between. Germline V gene lookup returns CDR1 KGHDR and CDR2 SFDVKD. Written as DNA, the CDR3 is TGTGCCACCACAAGGCAGGACGTGCCCGGGGAGCTGTTTTTT. Residues: CATTRQDVPGELFF.

V and J are TRBV5-1 and TRBJ1-2, with TRBD1 matching 7 bases. This CDR3 has 13 residues. The V and J ends lost 7 bases and 2 bases, in that order; junction bases with no gene match: 5. Germline CDR1 and CDR2: SGHRS and YFSETQ. This CDR3 is CASAQGGNYGYTF. CDR3 nucleotide sequence: TGCGCCAGCGCCCAGGGGGGAAACTATGGCTACACCTTC.

This clonotype has ten or more counts. The J gene is TRBJ1-2, the V gene TRBV10-3; D remains unclear. The germline gives CDR1 ENHRY, CDR2 SYGVKD. The CDR3 extends over 13 amino acids. Deletions cut 2 bases from V and 2 bases from J, with 6 bases between. CDR3 in DNA: TGTGCCATCAGTGAGGACGGAAACTATGGCTACACCTTC. It codes for CAISEDGNYGYTF.

This clonotype came up a few times. For the CDR3, the DNA is TGTGCCAGCAGTTTCTTCGGAGGCACTGAAGCTTTCTTT. It translates to CASSFFGGTEAFF. This sequence joins TRBV6-5 and TRBJ1-1; D unresolved. CDR3 size: 13 residues. CDR1 and CDR2 (germline): MNHEY, SVGAGI. Trimming took 4 bases from V and 4 from J, leaving 10 bases between them.

The chain uses TRBV10-1 and TRBJ1-1; D possibly corresponds to TRBD1 (6 bases). There are 15 residues in the CDR3. Trimming shortened V by 0 bases and J by 1 base, and 9 bases separated the two germline ends. Germline V gene sequence: CDR1 WNHNN, CDR2 SYGVQD (reference sequence). The CDR3: CASSESGRGNTEAFF. The DNA of the CDR3 is TGCGCCAGCAGTGAGTCGGGCAGGGGGAACACTGAAGCTTTCTTT.

The chain couples TRBV7-9 to TRBJ1-3; D gene uncertain. The ends were cut back, 5 bases at V and 0 bases at J, with 14 bases in the middle. Germline V CDR1 and CDR2: SEHNR, FQNEAQ (reference sequence). The CDR3 is 16 residues long. In DNA form, the CDR3 reads TGTGCCAGCAGCAAGGACGGTGGGAGCTCTGGAAACACCATATATTTT. Its protein is CASSKDGGSSGNTIYF. The whole variable domain, filled in from reference TRBV7-9 and TRBJ1-3, reads DTGVSQNPRHKITKRGQNVTFRCDPISEHNRLYWYRQTLGQGPEFLTYFQNEAQLEKSRLLSDRFSAERPKGSFSTLEIQRTEQGDSAMYLCASSKDGGSSGNTIYFGEGSWLTVV.

In its sample, this clonotype was seen a few times. The chain employs TRBV29-1 and TRBJ1-1, with unresolved D. Trimming removed 0 bases at V and 5 bases at J, with 10 bases between. Germline V CDR1 and CDR2: SQVTM, ANQGSEA. There are 13 residues in the CDR3. This CDR3 reads CSVEDGRETEAFF. For the CDR3, the DNA is TGCAGCGTTGAAGATGGGAGGGAAACTGAAGCTTTCTTT.

This chain joins TRBV18 and TRBJ1-4; the D gene is possibly TRBD1 (5 bases). CDR1 and CDR2 (germline): KGHSH, LQKENI. There are 14 residues in the CDR3. V was cut by 3 bases and J by 8 bases, with 13 bases left in between. CDR3 loop: CASSPEQGREKLFF. The CDR3 DNA sequence: TGTGCCAGCTCACCGGAGCAGGGTCGAGAAAAACTGTTTTTT.

This clonotype was seen a handful of times. This chain links TRBV20-1 with TRBJ2-4; D unclear. The CDR3 totals 13 residues. V lost 2 bases, J lost 5 bases, and 10 bases lay in between. Germline V lookup: CDR1 DFQATT, CDR2 SNEGSKA (reference sequence). CDR3 DNA: TGCAGTGCTAGATTTCCGGGCCAAAACATTCAGTACTTC. As protein: CSARFPGQNIQYF.

This clonotype has a handful of counts. J is TRBJ1-2 and V is TRBV9, with no clear D. The V gene lost 4 bases and the J gene lost 2 bases, with 15 bases spanning the gap. The CDR3 loop spans 15 amino acids. Germline CDR1 is SGDLS and CDR2 is YYNGEE. CDR3 protein: CASSLSDGRNYGYTF. As DNA, the CDR3 is TGTGCCAGCAGCCTCTCGGACGGACGGAACTATGGCTACACCTTC.

V is TRBV6-5 and J is TRBJ2-5; D is undetermined. V lost 0 bases, J lost 5 bases, and 10 bases lay in between. Germline V lookup: CDR1 MNHEY, CDR2 SVGAGI. The CDR3 runs 14 residues. The CDR3 nucleotides are TGTGCCAGCAGTTACTCGAGTGGGCAGGAGACCCAGTACTTC. Translation gives CASSYSSGQETQYF.

This clonotype occurred many times. The chain is built from TRBV7-3 and TRBJ2-7; 7 nucleotides align to TRBD2. Germline values: CDR1 SGHTA, CDR2 FQGTGA. The CDR3 runs 15 residues. V lost 5 bases, J lost 1 base, and 8 bases stayed unmatched. This CDR3 reads CASSPMGGSSYEQYF. CDR3 in DNA: TGTGCCAGCAGCCCAATGGGAGGGAGTTCCTACGAGCAGTACTTC.

This chain joins TRBV19 and TRBJ2-1; D ambiguous. The length of the CDR3 is 13 residues. Germline CDR1 is LNHDA and CDR2 is SQIVND (reference sequence). The V end lost 4 bases, the J end lost 5 bases, and 9 bases lay between the germline ends. This chain's CDR3 is CASSTSRDNEQFF. CDR3 DNA: TGTGCCAGTAGTACCAGCCGGGACAATGAGCAGTTCTTC.